This TCR beta chain was identified in a study of CD4 T cells in relation to SARS-CoV-2 and coronaviruses. The method was immunoSEQ multiplex PCR; TCRdb's version includes in-frame clones alone and lacks a portion of them. The sample has tens of thousands of clones; about 80% are singletons. Study-wide results and caveats: Around 60% of donors had memory CD4+ clonotypes crossrecognizing SARS-CoV-2 and common cold coronavirus spike.

This CDR3 has 13 residues. The germline CDR1 and CDR2 sequences are SQVTM and ANQGSEA. This clone was picked up one time. Its cognate antigen is unknown. What was sequenced was naive CD4+ T cells from PBMCs, cultured in vitro. Subset: naive CD4+ T cells isolated by negative enrichment. This clonotype was sampled from an adult with COVID-19. The J gene is TRBJ2-1, the V gene TRBV29-1; TRBD1 matches at 10 bases. CDR3 loop: CSSGTGAINEQFF. CDR3 sequence (DNA): TGCAGTAGCGGGACAGGGGCAATTAATGAGCAGTTCTTC.